This T cell receptor beta chain was captured in a study of T cell responses to AZD1222 COVID-19 vaccine. The CDR3 consists of 16 residues. J gave up 2 bases and V 0 bases, and 7 bases lay outside the gene matches. Germline assignment: CDR1 SEHNR and CDR2 FQNEAQ (reference sequence). The method was immunoSEQ multiplex PCR; TCRdb's version includes in-frame clones alone and lacks a portion of them. Of 150,000 or so clones listed, 92% were seen once; the top ten hold about 5.5%. This clonotype was obtained from an adult in good health. The chain uses TRBV7-9 and TRBJ2-7; 7 bases agree with TRBD2. Sequenced material: peripheral blood, taken on day 0 of AZD1222 vaccination. The CDR3 reads CASSLATGGSTYEQYF. In nucleotides, the CDR3 is TGTGCCAGCAGCTTAGCAACGGGAGGATCCACCTACGAGCAGTACTTC. Supplemented by reference TRBV7-9 and TRBJ2-7, the full variable domain reads DTGVSQNPRHKITKRGQNVTFRCDPISEHNRLYWYRQTLGQGPEFLTYFQNEAQLEKSRLLSDRFSAERPKGSFSTLEIQRTEQGDSAMYLCASSLATGGSTYEQYFGPGTRLTVT.